The TCR beta chain under discussion was sequenced for a study of blood T cell repertoires in COVID-19 (dated by TCRdb to about 2020). Regarding the study in general: Samples covering the acute and convalescent phases of COVID-19 were provided by collaborators in the United States, Italy and Spain. The prospective study material was composed of cDNA or gDNA derived from T cells, B-cell-depleted T cells, or PBMCs. Subjects who had been exposed to COVID-19, were actively infected with it, or had recovered from it provided the deeply sampled blood TCRbeta repertoires that made up the dataset. The repertoires were released in a freely available public database meant as a resource for research on the immune response to SARS-CoV-2. The samples were drawn from two sources: the first 160 participants of the ongoing ImmuneRACE study, and 1,000 to 1,500 subjects contributed by 6 global collaborators. A de-identified subject ID, COVID-19 status, age in years and sex were almost always included in the sample metadata. Where HLA class I and class II types were available, the types were taken from metadata supplied by the sample provider, not from assay-based typing.

Results and caveats for the whole study, not just this receptor: The amount of clinical and demographic metadata varied by source and participant and was provided uncurated.

As to this clone: Its cognate antigen has yet to be identified. Nothing much larger sits one base from this clone, and base qualities are not available.

The collaborating institutions used their own protocols to collect whole blood in K2EDTA tubes. For TCRbeta analysis, collaborators shipped samples in one of three forms: frozen whole blood, isolated PBMCs, or DNA extracted from either of those sample types. Taken from cysteine to phenylalanine, the CDR3 has 15 residues. Only the CDR3 portion is preserved as DNA: 45 bases, with reading frame beginning at the first base. The germline V gene gives CDR1 as SNHLY and CDR2 as FYNNEI. Unmatched junction bases come to 9, with V trimmed by 5 bases and J by 5 bases. The immunoSEQ Assay, a bias-controlled multiplex PCR, was used to amplify TCRbeta CDR3 regions from genomic DNA. As for the authors' bioinformatics: Nucleated cell counts per sample were estimated from amplification of reference gene primers within the assay. Sequence reads were collapsed and filtered to measure the absolute abundance of every unique TCRbeta CDR3 rearrangement. For each sample, productive Simpson clonality was calculated by taking the square root of Simpson's diversity index across productive rearrangements. TCRdb retrieved this table from immuneACCESS and kept in-frame rearrangements only. Not all clones are present; in checked studies, unresolved V genes account for under half, and no reason is known for the remainder. V and J calls and clone size follow that table, whereas D and trimming were derived from the DNA. Here the sample has approximately 100,000 clones; roughly 85% occur a single time. The top ten clonotypes cover 15% to 20% of the sample.

Sequenced sample: peripheral blood. This clonotype was obtained from a woman aged 55-75 years with acute or convalescent COVID-19. The chain is encoded by TRBV2 joined to TRBJ1-1, and TRBD1 aligns with 9 junction nucleotides. The bases are TGTGCCAGCAGTCAAACGACAGGGGGTGGGACTGAAGCTTTCTTT. The resulting protein is CASSQTTGGGTEAFF.